Listed here is a single TCR beta chain. Its antigen is not yet known. Per-base quality was not reported, and no clone a single base away is much larger than it. The source of the sample is a study of OX40 agonist ivuxolimab in advanced cancers. Regarding the study in general: Ivuxolimab was a fully human IgG2 agonistic monoclonal antibody targeting the costimulatory receptor OX40 (CD134). Intravenous ivuxolimab was administered to patients every 2 weeks at six dose levels: 0.01, 0.1, 0.3, 1.5, 3 and 10 mg/kg. Among the approximately 50 dose-escalation patients, about 19 had hepatocellular carcinoma, around 15 melanoma, 9 renal cell carcinoma and 9 head and neck cancer. In the dose-escalation cohort, roughly 80% of patients were male, and the mean age was approximately 64 years, with a range of roughly 20 to 80. Patients were allowed to have had prior anti-PD-1, anti-PD-L1 or anti-CTLA-4 therapy, and more than 30% of the dose-escalation patients had previously received checkpoint inhibitors. Three dose-escalation patients achieved partial responses, one with hepatocellular carcinoma and two with cutaneous melanoma. Peripheral TCRbeta sequencing was intended to test whether TCR sequence diversity was altered and clonal T-cell expansion was caused by ivuxolimab. The paper covers the monotherapy dose-escalation part of the phase I ivuxolimab trial, which included N ≈ 52 patients. Results the study describes overall, beyond this receptor: After ivuxolimab, CD8+ T cells had more expanded clones than CD4+ T cells on average. Clonal expansion of both CD4+ and CD8+ blood T cells was observed from baseline to week 6 at doses 0.1 to 3.0 mg/kg. Low levels of normalized T-cell clonal expansion were also seen in some patients who did not respond. Partial responders in the 0.1-3.0 mg/kg groups had among the lowest normalized peripheral clonal expansion, especially among CD8+ T cells. The antigen specificity of the clonally expanded peripheral T cells was not determined.

To sequence the TCRbeta CDR3 region, genomic DNA was isolated from the sorted cells. TCRbeta CDR3 regions were sequenced using the immunoSEQ Assay. This is the immuneACCESS table as TCRdb keeps it, with only in-frame sequences that have V and J called. A part of the clones is gone; compared with another copy, unresolved V genes explain less than half, and the rest is unexplained. The sample table shows approximately 76,000 clones, and about nine tenths are seen once. Clones ranked in the top ten supply over 0.6% of the sample. Patients with autoimmune disease history or receiving systemic immunosuppression were excluded from the trial. Peripheral blood for TCR sequencing was collected from all dose cohorts at baseline, on cycle 4 day 1, and on cycle 7 day 1. The samples were drawn from a first-in-human, open-label, multicenter phase I dose-escalation trial of ivuxolimab. Adults with locally advanced or metastatic melanoma, renal cell, hepatocellular, or head and neck squamous cell carcinoma were enrolled in the trial. CD4+ and CD8+ T cells were sorted separately from peripheral blood before TCR sequencing.

Counted from cysteine to phenylalanine, this CDR3 has 17 amino acids. Kept here is only the CDR3 DNA, which spans 51 bases and is read in frame from base 1. V trim: 5 bases; J trim: 4 bases; unmatched bases: 10. CDR1 LNHDA and CDR2 SQIVND are derived from the germline V gene (reference sequence). Specimen: CD4+ or CD8+ T cells sorted from blood, collected in a trial of the OX40 agonist ivuxolimab. This chain joins TRBV19 to TRBJ1-4, with 10 middle bases fitting TRBD1. This clonotype was obtained from an adult with an advanced solid tumor such as melanoma, head and neck, liver or kidney cancer. The nucleotide sequence is given as TGTGCCAGTAGTCCCGAGACAGGGGGCGGAGGTAATGAAAAACTGTTTTTT. The translation is CASSPETGGGGNEKLFF.